Listed below are T cell receptor beta chains from one sample, sequenced in a study of response to subunit inactivated influenza vaccine. TCRdb re-analysed the RT-PCR reads in MiXCR, keeping a single row per CDR3 protein. The profile covers about 160,000 distinct CDR3 sequences, with about 11% appearing a single time and about an eighth taken by the ten largest. The source material was non-naive T cells sorted from PBMCs, sampled about 6 weeks after vaccination. The receptors derive from a man between 50 and 59 years old who received an inactivated influenza vaccine. Both conserved end residues are part of each CDR3. The order of the fields is J gene, D gene, CDR3 length, V gene, clone size, CDR3 protein, CDR3 DNA. D genes are given only for firm matches. The listing skips clone size in some rows; elsewhere it reads once, few, many or a size class.

TRBJ2-7 | TRBD1 | 12 | TRBV10-1 | few | CASGDRVYEQYF | TGCGCCAGCGGGGACAGGGTCTACGAGCAGTACTTC
TRBJ2-6 | NA | 18 | TRBV4-3 | few | CASSQDLKGSSGANVLTF | TGCGCCAGCAGCCAAGATCTTAAGGGGAGCTCTGGGGCCAACGTCCTGACTTTC
TRBJ2-2 | NA | 13 | TRBV7-9 | few | CASSSPFTGELFF | TGTGCCAGCAGCTCCCCATTCACCGGGGAGCTGTTTTTT
TRBJ2-7 | NA | 15 | TRBV19 | NA | CASSIEESSSYEQYF | TGTGCCAGTAGTATAGAGGAATCTAGCTCCTACGAGCAGTACTTC
TRBJ1-5 | NA | 14 | TRBV10-3 | NA | CAISDGQGNQPQHF | TGTGCCATCAGTGATGGACAAGGCAATCAGCCCCAGCATTTT
TRBJ2-7 | NA | 14 | TRBV6-5 | once | CASSFTGPTAEQYF | TGTGCCAGCAGTTTTACAGGCCCAACGGCGGAGCAGTACTTC
TRBJ2-3 | NA | 14 | TRBV5-1 | NA | CASSFVAGRQTQYF | TGCGCCAGCAGCTTTGTGGCTGGGAGACAAACGCAGTATTTT
TRBJ1-4 | NA | 12 | TRBV20-1 | few | CSAEEVREKLFF | TGCAGTGCCGAGGAGGTGAGGGAAAAACTGTTTTTT
TRBJ2-1 | TRBD1 | 16 | TRBV15 | few | CATSRAPGTEGYEQFF | TGTGCCACCAGCAGAGCCCCCGGGACAGAAGGATATGAGCAGTTCTTC
TRBJ2-5 | NA | 15 | TRBV11-2 | few | CASSSLRGRGETQYF | TGTGCCAGCAGCTCCCTCCGGGGACGAGGAGAGACCCAGTACTTC
TRBJ2-3 | NA | 12 | TRBV24-1 | many | CATSDKTDTQYF | TGTGCCACCAGTGATAAGACAGATACGCAGTATTTT
TRBJ2-7 | TRBD2 | 15 | TRBV11-3 | few | CASSLHSGSGYEQYF | TGTGCCAGCAGCTTACATAGCGGGAGCGGCTACGAGCAGTACTTC
TRBJ1-5 | NA | 16 | TRBV15 | NA | CATSGRGGSSRNPQHF | TGTGCCACCAGCGGACGCGGGGGGTCGAGTAGGAACCCCCAGCATTTT
TRBJ2-2 | NA | 15 | TRBV6-2/TRBV6-3 | many | CATQNREIRTGELFF | TGTGCCACCCAGAACCGGGAGATTCGGACCGGGGAGCTGTTTTTT
TRBJ1-2 | TRBD1 | 14 | TRBV4-1 | NA | CVSSQSEWTGDYTF | TGCGTCAGCAGCCAATCAGAGTGGACAGGCGACTACACCTTC